One sample yielded the 4 T cell receptor beta chains listed below, sequenced in a study of blood T cell repertoires in COVID-19. Here immunoSEQ multiplex PCR was the method, and the copy in TCRdb shows in-frame clones only, minus some. The sample holds 95,000 to 150,000 clones; nearly 90% are singletons and the top ten take 3.8%. The sequencing input was peripheral blood. Receptors originate from a woman aged 55 to 70 with COVID-19, enrolled during active disease.

The V gene is TRBV6-5, the J gene TRBJ1-1; unclear D gene. The CDR3 length is 14 residues. Germline CDR1 and CDR2: MNHEY and SVGAGI. V lost 5 bases and J lost 3, with 13 bases in between. The CDR3 nucleotides are TGTGCCAGCAGTCCCGGCGGGCCTTACACTGAAGCTTTCTTT. As protein: CASSPGGPYTEAFF.

The chain recombines TRBV18 with TRBJ1-2; maybe TRBD1 (6 bases). Germline V gives CDR1 KGHSH, CDR2 LQKENI. Trimming removed 6 bases from V and 4 bases from J, with 18 bases in between. This CDR3 is 15 amino acids long. The CDR3 protein is CASSLQQGRLYGYTF. For the CDR3, the DNA is TGTGCCAGCTCCCTGCAGCAGGGGCGCCTCTATGGCTACACCTTC.

This chain links TRBV18 with TRBJ2-5, with 7 bases identical to TRBD1. The CDR3 contains 14 residues. Per germline, CDR1 KGHSH and CDR2 LQKENI. The trim removed 5 bases at V and 1 base at J, leaving 4 bases unmatched. CDR3 amino acids: CASSANRGQETQYF. In nucleotides, the CDR3 is TGTGCCAGCTCAGCAAACAGGGGCCAAGAGACCCAGTACTTC.

The chain recombines TRBV19 with TRBJ1-3; 12 positions agree with TRBD1. Trimming cost V 9 bases and J 3 bases; bases outside gene matches: 6. The CDR3 sequence is 15 residues long. Per the germline V gene, CDR1 is LNHDA and CDR2 is SQIVND (reference sequence). In nucleotides, the CDR3 is TGTGCCAGCGGGACAGGGGGCGCGGATGGAAACACCATATATTTT. Translating it yields CASGTGGADGNTIYF. The variable domain in full, with the rest retrieved from reference TRBV19 and TRBJ1-3, is DGGITQSPKYLFRKEGQNVTLSCEQNLNHDAMYWYRQDPGQGLRLIYYSQIVNDFQKGDIAEGYSVSREKKESFPLTVTSAQKNPTAFYLCASGTGGADGNTIYFGEGSWLTVV.